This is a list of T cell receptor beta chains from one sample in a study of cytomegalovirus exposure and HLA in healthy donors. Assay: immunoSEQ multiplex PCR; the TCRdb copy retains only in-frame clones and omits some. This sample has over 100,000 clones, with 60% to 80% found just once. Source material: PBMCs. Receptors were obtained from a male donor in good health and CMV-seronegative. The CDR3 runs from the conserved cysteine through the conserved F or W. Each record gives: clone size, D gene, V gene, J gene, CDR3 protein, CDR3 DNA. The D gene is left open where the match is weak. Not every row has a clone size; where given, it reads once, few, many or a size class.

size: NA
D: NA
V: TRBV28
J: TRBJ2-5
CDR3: CASSQRTEETQYF
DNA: TGTGCCAGCAGTCAGCGGACAGAGGAGACCCAGTACTTC

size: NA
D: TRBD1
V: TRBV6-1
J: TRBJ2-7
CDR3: CASRPGTGNSYEQYF
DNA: TGTGCCAGCAGGCCCGGGACAGGGAACTCCTACGAGCAGTACTTC

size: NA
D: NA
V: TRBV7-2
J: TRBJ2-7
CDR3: CASSWITGTYEQYF
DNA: TGTGCCAGCAGCTGGATCACAGGGACCTACGAGCAGTACTTC

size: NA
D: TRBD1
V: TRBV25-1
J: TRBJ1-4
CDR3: CASSLHGQGGEKLFF
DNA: TGTGCCAGCAGCTTACATGGACAGGGAGGGGAAAAACTGTTTTTT

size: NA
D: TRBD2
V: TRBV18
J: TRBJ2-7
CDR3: CASSPLPTSGTYYEQYF
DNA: TGTGCCAGCTCACCATTACCGACTAGCGGGACCTACTACGAGCAGTACTTC

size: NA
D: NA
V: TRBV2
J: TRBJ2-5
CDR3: CASTYQETQYF
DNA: TGTGCCAGCACGTACCAAGAGACCCAGTACTTC

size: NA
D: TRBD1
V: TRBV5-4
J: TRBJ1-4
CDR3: CASSAMDRDEKLFF
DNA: TGTGCCAGCAGCGCTATGGACAGGGATGAAAAACTGTTTTTT

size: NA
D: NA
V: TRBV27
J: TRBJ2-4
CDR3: CASSFRGSDIQYF
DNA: TGTGCCAGCAGTTTTCGGGGGAGTGACATTCAGTACTTC

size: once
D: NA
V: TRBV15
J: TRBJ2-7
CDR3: CATSRELRVSSGLYF
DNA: TGTGCCACCAGCAGAGAGCTCAGGGTTTCCTCGGGACTGTACTTC

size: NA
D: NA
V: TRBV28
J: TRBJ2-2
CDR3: CASSTGVLRNTGELFF
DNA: TGTGCCAGCAGCACCGGAGTTTTGCGGAACACCGGGGAGCTGTTTTTT

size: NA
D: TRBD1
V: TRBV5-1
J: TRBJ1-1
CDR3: CASSSGQGEAFF
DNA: TGCGCCAGCAGCTCGGGACAGGGGGAAGCTTTCTTT

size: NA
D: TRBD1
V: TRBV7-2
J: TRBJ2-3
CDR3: CASSSPDTGASTDTQYF
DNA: TGTGCCAGCAGCTCCCCCGACACAGGGGCTAGCACAGATACGCAGTATTTT

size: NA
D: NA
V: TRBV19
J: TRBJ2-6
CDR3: CASSIGKGHDRSGANVLTF
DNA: TGTGCCAGTAGTATAGGGAAGGGACACGATCGCTCTGGGGCCAACGTCCTGACTTTC

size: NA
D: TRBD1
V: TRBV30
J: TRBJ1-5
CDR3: CAWSIRDSFPIGQPQHF
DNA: TGTGCCTGGAGTATACGGGACAGTTTTCCCATTGGGCAGCCCCAGCATTTT

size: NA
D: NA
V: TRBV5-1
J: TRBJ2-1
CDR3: CASSYTDQAREQFF
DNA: TGCGCCAGCAGCTATACTGACCAAGCCAGGGAGCAGTTCTTC

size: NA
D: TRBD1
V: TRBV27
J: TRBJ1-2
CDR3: CASSGQGGRSYGYTF
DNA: TGTGCCAGCAGTGGACAGGGGGGGAGGAGCTATGGCTACACCTTC

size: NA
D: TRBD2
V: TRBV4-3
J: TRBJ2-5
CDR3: CASSPGLAATETQYF
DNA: TGCGCCAGTTCCCCGGGACTAGCGGCGACGGAGACCCAGTACTTC

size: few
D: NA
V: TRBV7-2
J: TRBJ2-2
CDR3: CASSPISSFGTGELFF
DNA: TGTGCCAGCAGCCCAATATCTAGCTTCGGCACCGGGGAGCTGTTTTTT

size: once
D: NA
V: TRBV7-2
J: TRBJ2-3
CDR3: CASSLAAGPTDTQYF
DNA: TGTGCCAGCAGCTTAGCGGCGGGACCCACAGATACGCAGTATTTT

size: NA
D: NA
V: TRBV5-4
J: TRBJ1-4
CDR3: CASSLTAGGNEKLFF
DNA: TGTGCCAGCAGCTTGACGGCGGGGGGAAATGAAAAACTGTTTTTT

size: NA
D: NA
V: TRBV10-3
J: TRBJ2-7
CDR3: CAISAGSNYEQYF
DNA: TGTGCCATCAGTGCAGGTTCTAACTACGAGCAGTACTTC

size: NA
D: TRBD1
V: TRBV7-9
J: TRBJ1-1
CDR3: CASSLERGQGRTEAFF
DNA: TGTGCCAGCAGCTTAGAGAGGGGACAGGGGAGGACTGAAGCTTTCTTT

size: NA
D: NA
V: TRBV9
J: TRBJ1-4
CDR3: CASSVAAGSTNEKLFF
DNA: TGTGCCAGCAGCGTAGCTGCGGGTTCAACTAATGAAAAACTGTTTTTT

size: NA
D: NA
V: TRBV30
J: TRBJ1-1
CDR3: CAWGQSNTEAFF
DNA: TGTGCCTGGGGACAGTCGAACACTGAAGCTTTCTTT

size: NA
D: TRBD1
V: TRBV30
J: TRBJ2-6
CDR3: CACTGAGANVLTF
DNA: TGTGCCTGCACAGGGGCCGGGGCCAACGTCCTGACTTTC

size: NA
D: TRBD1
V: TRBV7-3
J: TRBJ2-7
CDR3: CASSPGQGRSGEQYF
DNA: TGTGCCAGCAGCCCGGGACAGGGTCGGTCGGGCGAGCAGTACTTC

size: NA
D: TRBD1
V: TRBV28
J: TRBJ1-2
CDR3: CASSRRQGVNGYTF
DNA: TGTGCCAGCAGTAGGAGACAGGGGGTAAATGGCTACACCTTC

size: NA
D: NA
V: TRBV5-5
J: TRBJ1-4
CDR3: CASSLVPPGGGEKLFF
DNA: TGTGCCAGCAGCTTGGTTCCCCCTGGGGGCGGTGAAAAACTGTTTTTT

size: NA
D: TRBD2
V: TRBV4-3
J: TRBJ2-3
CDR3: CASSELSGTSTDTQYF
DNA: TGCGCCAGCAGCGAACTTAGCGGGACTAGCACAGATACGCAGTATTTT

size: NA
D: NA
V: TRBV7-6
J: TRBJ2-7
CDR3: CASSLVVGPGETGEQYF
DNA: TGTGCCAGCAGCTTAGTGGTAGGGCCAGGGGAGACAGGAGAGCAGTACTTC

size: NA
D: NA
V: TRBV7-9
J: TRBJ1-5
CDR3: CASSSQDLPQHF
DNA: TGTGCCAGCAGCTCCCAGGATCTGCCCCAGCATTTT

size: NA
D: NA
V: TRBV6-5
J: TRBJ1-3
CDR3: CASSGISGNTIYF
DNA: TGTGCCAGCTCGGGGATATCTGGAAACACTATATATTTT

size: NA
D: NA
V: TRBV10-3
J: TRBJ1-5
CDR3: CAISVRGSSNQPQHF
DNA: TGTGCCATCAGTGTACGGGGGAGTAGCAATCAGCCCCAGCATTTT

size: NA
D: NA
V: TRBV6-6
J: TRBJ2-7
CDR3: CASSYGESSYEQYF
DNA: TGTGCCAGCAGTTACGGGGAGAGCTCCTACGAGCAGTACTTC

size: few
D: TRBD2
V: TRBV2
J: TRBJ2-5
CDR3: CASSPGLVGGETQYF
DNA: TGTGCCAGCAGTCCCGGACTAGTGGGGGGGGAGACCCAGTACTTC

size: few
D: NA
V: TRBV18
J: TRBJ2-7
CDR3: CASSPARSYEQYF
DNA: TGTGCCAGCTCACCAGCTAGATCCTACGAGCAGTACTTC

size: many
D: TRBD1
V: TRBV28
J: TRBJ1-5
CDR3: CASGQDRGVQPQHF
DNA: TGTGCCAGCGGACAAGACAGGGGAGTCCAGCCCCAGCATTTT

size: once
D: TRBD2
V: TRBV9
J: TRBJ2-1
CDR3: CASSGSGGSSYNEQFF
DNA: TGTGCCAGCAGCGGGAGCGGGGGAAGCTCCTACAATGAGCAGTTCTTC

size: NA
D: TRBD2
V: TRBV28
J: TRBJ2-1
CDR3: CASSLEESSGRNDYNEQFF
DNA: TGTGCCAGCAGTTTAGAGGAGTCTAGCGGGAGGAACGATTACAATGAGCAGTTCTTC

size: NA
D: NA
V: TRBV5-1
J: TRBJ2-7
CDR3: CASSQGISYEQYF
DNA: TGCGCCAGCAGCCAGGGCATATCCTACGAGCAGTACTTC

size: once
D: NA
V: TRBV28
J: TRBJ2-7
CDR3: CASSQLGGSYEQYF
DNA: TGTGCCAGCAGCCAGTTAGGGGGTTCCTACGAGCAGTACTTC

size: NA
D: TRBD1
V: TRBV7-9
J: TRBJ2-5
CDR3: CASSLGGQSETQYF
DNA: TGTGCCAGCAGCTTAGGGGGACAGTCAGAGACCCAGTACTTC

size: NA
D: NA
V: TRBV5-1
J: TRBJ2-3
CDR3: CASSLERGTTDTQYF
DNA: TGCGCCAGCAGCTTGGAGAGGGGGACCACAGATACGCAGTATTTT

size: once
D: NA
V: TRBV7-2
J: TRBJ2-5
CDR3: CASSWDWRGETQYF
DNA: TGTGCCAGCAGCTGGGACTGGAGGGGAGAGACCCAGTACTTC

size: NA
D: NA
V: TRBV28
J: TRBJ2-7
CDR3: CASSIPPGGRDEQYF
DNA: TGTGCCAGCAGCATACCCCCCGGGGGGCGCGACGAGCAGTACTTC

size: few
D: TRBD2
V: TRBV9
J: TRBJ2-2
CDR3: CASSVGLGTSANTGELFF
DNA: TGTGCCAGCAGCGTAGGGCTCGGGACTAGCGCGAACACCGGGGAGCTGTTTTTT

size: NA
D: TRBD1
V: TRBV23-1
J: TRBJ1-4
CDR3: CANIATGGYDEKLFF
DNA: TGCGCCAACATAGCGACAGGGGGCTACGATGAAAAACTGTTTTTT

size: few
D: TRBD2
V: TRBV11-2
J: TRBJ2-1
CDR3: CASSPGLDNEQFF
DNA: TGTGCCAGCAGCCCCGGACTAGACAATGAGCAGTTCTTC

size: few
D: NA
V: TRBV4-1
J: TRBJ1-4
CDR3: CASSQGRVGSNEKLFF
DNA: TGCGCCAGCAGCCAAGGACGGGTCGGATCTAATGAAAAACTGTTTTTT

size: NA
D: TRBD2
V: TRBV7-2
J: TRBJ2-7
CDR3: CASSLAPSGASYEQYF
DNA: TGTGCCAGCAGCTTAGCGCCTAGCGGAGCCTCCTACGAGCAGTACTTC

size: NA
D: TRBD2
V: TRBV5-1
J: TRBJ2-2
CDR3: CASSVRLAGAVGELFF
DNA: TGCGCCAGCAGCGTTCGACTAGCGGGAGCGGTCGGGGAGCTGTTTTTT

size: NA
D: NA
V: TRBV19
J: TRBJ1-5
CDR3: CASSIDRGDQPQHF
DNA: TGTGCCAGTAGTATAGACAGGGGAGATCAGCCCCAGCATTTT

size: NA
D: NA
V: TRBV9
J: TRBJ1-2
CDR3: CASSPHGGANYGYTF
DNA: TGTGCCAGCAGCCCCCATGGGGGGGCTAACTATGGCTACACCTTC

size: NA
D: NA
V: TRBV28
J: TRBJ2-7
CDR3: CASKVLAGSYEQYF
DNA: TGTGCCAGCAAGGTCTTGGCGGGCTCCTACGAGCAGTACTTC

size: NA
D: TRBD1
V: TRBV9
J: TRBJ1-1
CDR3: CASSVEDRVNTEAFF
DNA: TGTGCCAGCAGCGTAGAGGACAGGGTGAACACTGAAGCTTTCTTT

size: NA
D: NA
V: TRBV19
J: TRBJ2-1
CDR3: CASSIILRDEQFF
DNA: TGTGCCAGTAGTATAATTCTGAGGGATGAGCAGTTCTTC

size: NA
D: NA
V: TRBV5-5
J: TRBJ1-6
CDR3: CASTEPGVGSPLHF
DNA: TGTGCCAGCACTGAACCGGGTGTTGGGTCACCCCTCCACTTT

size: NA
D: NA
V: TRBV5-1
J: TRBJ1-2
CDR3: CASSFDSYGYTF
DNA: TGCGCCAGCAGCTTCGACAGTTATGGCTACACCTTC

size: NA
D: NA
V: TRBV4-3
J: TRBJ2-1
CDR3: CASSQGEPGAQQFF
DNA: TGCGCCAGCAGCCAAGGGGAACCTGGGGCCCAGCAGTTCTTC